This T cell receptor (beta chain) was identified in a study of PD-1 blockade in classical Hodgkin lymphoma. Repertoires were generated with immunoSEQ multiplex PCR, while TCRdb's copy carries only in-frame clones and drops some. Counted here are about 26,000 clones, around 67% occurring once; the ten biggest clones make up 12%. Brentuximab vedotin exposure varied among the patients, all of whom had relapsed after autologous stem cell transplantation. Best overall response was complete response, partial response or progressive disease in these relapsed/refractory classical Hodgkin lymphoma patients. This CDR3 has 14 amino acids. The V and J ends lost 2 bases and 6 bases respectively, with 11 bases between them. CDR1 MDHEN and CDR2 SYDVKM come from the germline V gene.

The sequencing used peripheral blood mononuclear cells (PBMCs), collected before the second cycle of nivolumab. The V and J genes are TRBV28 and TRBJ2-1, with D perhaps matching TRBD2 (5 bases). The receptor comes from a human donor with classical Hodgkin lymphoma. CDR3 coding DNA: TGTGCCAGCAGTTTAGCTCTAGCTAGCAATGAGCAGTTCTTC. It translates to CASSLALASNEQFF.